This passage covers 8 T cell receptor beta chains from one sample sequenced in a study of blood T cell repertoires in COVID-19. The method was immunoSEQ multiplex PCR; TCRdb's version includes in-frame clones alone and lacks a portion of them. Of some 76,000 clones in the sample, roughly 84% were seen once. Sequenced: peripheral blood. These receptors were taken from a woman between 18 and 30 years old with acute or convalescent COVID-19.

Details on this clone: The same CDR3 is also encoded by other DNA sequences in this sample. The chain is built from TRBV9 and TRBJ1-1; D gene unclear. Trimming shortened V by 0 bases and J by 6 bases, and 9 bases separated the two germline ends. The germline V gene encodes CDR1 SGDLS and CDR2 YYNGEE. This CDR3 comprises 13 residues. The CDR3 coding sequence is TGTGCCAGCAGCGTAGCTACGGGTTCTGAAGCTTTCTTT. Translated, it gives CASSVATGSEAFF.

The chain employs TRBV3-1 (or the pseudogene TRBV3-2) and TRBJ2-2; a weak D match, TRBD2 (5 bases). This CDR3 spans 15 amino acids. V was shortened by 1 base and J by 7 bases, with 13 bases between the two germline ends. Germline V CDR1 and CDR2: LGHDT, YNNKEL (reference sequence). The chain's CDR3 is CASSQGFRGIGELFF. DNA of the CDR3: TGTGCCAGCAGCCAAGGGTTTCGGGGTATCGGGGAGCTGTTTTTT.

The genes are TRBV6-5 and TRBJ2-1; 7 bases fit TRBD2. Germline CDR1 MNHEY, CDR2 SVGAGI. CDR3 length: 14 residues. The J segment lost 8 bases and the V segment lost 0 bases, leaving 4 bases of the junction unmatched. The CDR3 DNA follows: TGTGCCAGCAGTTACTCGGGCGGGAGCGATGAGCAGTTCTTC. This encodes CASSYSGGSDEQFF.

The chain links TRBV6-5 to TRBJ2-7, with TRBD1 as a possible D gene (5 bases). CDR1 MNHEY and CDR2 SVGAGI come from the germline V gene. The V end lost 6 bases, the J end lost 2 bases, and 14 bases lay between the germline ends. This CDR3 has 14 amino acids. CDR3 region: CASRTLAGTYEQYF. CDR3 DNA sequence: TGTGCCAGCAGAACTCTTGCAGGGACCTACGAGCAGTACTTC.

The V gene is TRBV6-2 or TRBV6-3, the J gene TRBJ1-3; the D is unclear. V dropped 2 bases and J dropped 0 bases, with 5 bases sitting between them. Germline CDR1 is MNHEY and CDR2 is SVGEGT. This CDR3 comprises 14 residues. CDR3 DNA: TGTGCCAGCAGTTACGCGGACTCTGGAAACACCATATATTTT. Protein product: CASSYADSGNTIYF.

The rearrangement links TRBV6-6 to TRBJ1-1; D unresolved. V lost 6 bases, J lost 10 bases, and 12 bases lay in between. This CDR3 has 11 amino acids. CDR1 MNHNY and CDR2 SVGAGI come from the germline V gene (reference sequence). The CDR3 here is CASSQTLGAFF. CDR3 bases: TGTGCCAGCAGCCAGACACTGGGAGCTTTCTTT.

The chain has TRBV30 and TRBJ2-5; 15 bases map to TRBD2. The CDR3 extends over 17 amino acids. Trimming removed 0 bases from V and 4 bases from J; junction bases left unmatched: 6. CDR1 is GTSNPN, CDR2 SVGIG, per germline (reference sequence). The CDR3 sequence: CAWSVFRTSGRAETQYF. DNA for the CDR3: TGTGCCTGGAGTGTATTTCGGACTAGCGGGAGGGCAGAGACCCAGTACTTC. The full variable domain, rest sourced from reference TRBV30 and TRBJ2-5, is SQTIHQWPATLVQPVGSPLSLECTVEGTSNPNLYWYRQAAGRGLQLLFYSVGIGQISSEVPQNLSASRPQDRQFILSSKKLLLSDSGFYLCAWSVFRTSGRAETQYFGPGTRLLVL.

The CDR3 DNA reads as TGTGCCACCACAGGGGGCGCGGATAATGAGCAGTTCTTC. It specifies CATTGGADNEQFF. This chain uses TRBV11-2 with TRBJ2-1; TRBD1 aligns across 9 bases. With 10 bases clipped from V and 7 bases from J, the junction kept 8 bases outside the gene matches. CDR3 length: 13 residues. Looked up from germline, CDR1 is SGHAT and CDR2 is FQNNGV.